This TCR beta chain originates from a study of TIL therapy for anti-PD-1-resistant metastatic lung cancer. Study-level points and caveats: Treatment-naive, never-smoker and oncogene-addicted patients were overrepresented in this highly selected cohort.

In regard to this clone: Its specificity is unknown.

The time point here: pre-treatment sample, taken before nivolumab and TIL therapy. The libraries were made with immunoSEQ v3. Sequencing depth was about 2 million read pairs for survey level, about 5-6 million for deep. Assay: immunoSEQ multiplex PCR; the TCRdb copy retains only in-frame clones and omits some. The data show about 57,000 clones, approximately 79% seen once. The germline gives CDR1 KGHSH, CDR2 LQKENI. V lost 8 bases and J lost 5, with 5 bases in between. The CDR3 length is 10 residues. The origin of this receptor is a woman between 30 and 85 years old with non-small cell lung cancer. V and J are TRBV18 and TRBJ2-3; perhaps TRBD2 as D (5 bases). The source was blood, collected at baseline. The CDR3, as DNA: TGTGCCAGCGAGGGAGATACGCAGTATTTT. It is translated as CASEGDTQYF.